This is a list of T cell receptor beta chains from one sample in a study of T-cell memory formation after mild COVID-19. TCRdb independently ran MiXCR on the 5' RACE reads; one entry per CDR3 protein. The top ten hold 20% to 25% of the sample, which has hundreds of thousands of distinct CDR3 sequences, around 8% seen once. Sequenced input: PBMCs or a T cell subset sorted from them (not recorded which). Receptor source: a man aged 18 to 30 who had mild COVID-19 (a few samples of this study predate the infection). Cell type and time point are not known. Each CDR3 is given with its conserved first and last residue. Each record gives: J gene, clone size, V gene, D gene, CDR3 protein, CDR3 DNA. A D gene is named only where the DNA matches it firmly. Not every row has a clone size; where given, it reads once, few, many or a size class.

j_gene: TRBJ1-4; abundance: few; v_gene: TRBV20-1; d_gene: TRBD1; CDR3aa: CSARDTGTDEKLFF; CDR3nt: TGCAGTGCTAGAGACACCGGGACAGATGAAAAACTGTTTTTT
j_gene: TRBJ2-2; abundance: many; v_gene: TRBV7-3; d_gene: -; CDR3aa: CASSPGQNTGELFF; CDR3nt: TGTGCCAGCAGCCCGGGGCAGAACACCGGGGAGCTGTTTTTT
j_gene: TRBJ2-2; abundance: -; v_gene: TRBV7-6; d_gene: -; CDR3aa: CASSLVVGGDTGELFF; CDR3nt: TGTGCCAGCAGCTTAGTTGTGGGGGGTGACACCGGGGAGCTGTTTTTT
j_gene: TRBJ1-6; abundance: -; v_gene: TRBV7-8; d_gene: -; CDR3aa: CASSLDGTQPSYNSPLHF; CDR3nt: TGTGCCAGCAGCTTAGACGGGACCCAACCCTCCTATAATTCACCCCTCCACTTT
j_gene: TRBJ1-1; abundance: few; v_gene: TRBV12-3/TRBV12-4; d_gene: -; CDR3aa: CASSGRQELDTAFF; CDR3nt: TGTGCCAGCAGTGGGAGACAGGAGCTGGATACGGCTTTCTTT
j_gene: TRBJ2-1; abundance: many; v_gene: TRBV5-1; d_gene: -; CDR3aa: CASRASVFVYNEQFF; CDR3nt: TGCGCCAGCAGGGCTAGCGTTTTTGTCTACAATGAGCAGTTCTTC
j_gene: TRBJ2-7; abundance: -; v_gene: TRBV7-2; d_gene: TRBD2; CDR3aa: CASRPTSGGIYEQYF; CDR3nt: TGTGCCAGCAGGCCGACTAGCGGGGGGATCTACGAGCAGTACTTC
j_gene: TRBJ1-1; abundance: few; v_gene: TRBV7-2; d_gene: TRBD1; CDR3aa: CASSFAGTGITEAFF; CDR3nt: TGTGCCAGCAGCTTCGCCGGGACAGGGATCACTGAAGCTTTCTTT
j_gene: TRBJ2-1; abundance: few; v_gene: TRBV12-3/TRBV12-4; d_gene: TRBD2; CDR3aa: CASSLLAGARYNEQFF; CDR3nt: TGTGCCAGCAGTCTTCTAGCGGGGGCGAGATACAATGAGCAGTTCTTC
j_gene: TRBJ2-7; abundance: few; v_gene: TRBV4-2; d_gene: -; CDR3aa: CASSPPGNGEQYF; CDR3nt: TGTGCCAGCAGCCCCCCCGGGAACGGTGAGCAGTACTTC
j_gene: TRBJ1-6; abundance: many; v_gene: TRBV5-1; d_gene: TRBD1; CDR3aa: CASSVQGARTPLHF; CDR3nt: TGCGCCAGCAGCGTCCAGGGGGCGCGGACACCCCTCCACTTT
j_gene: TRBJ2-5; abundance: -; v_gene: TRBV6-1; d_gene: TRBD1; CDR3aa: CASSLNQGDQETQYF; CDR3nt: TGTGCCAGCAGTTTAAATCAGGGGGACCAAGAGACCCAGTACTTC
j_gene: TRBJ2-3; abundance: few; v_gene: TRBV7-2; d_gene: TRBD2; CDR3aa: CASSQKLAGRRTDTQYF; CDR3nt: TGTGCCAGCAGCCAAAAACTAGCGGGGCGTCGCACAGATACGCAGTATTTT
j_gene: TRBJ2-3; abundance: few; v_gene: TRBV15; d_gene: TRBD2; CDR3aa: CATSRRGTSGGTDTQYF; CDR3nt: TGTGCCACCAGCAGGAGGGGGACTAGCGGGGGGACAGATACGCAGTATTTT
j_gene: TRBJ2-3; abundance: few; v_gene: TRBV7-9; d_gene: TRBD2; CDR3aa: CASSYGGVSDTQYF; CDR3nt: TGTGCCAGCAGCTACGGGGGGGTGTCAGATACGCAGTATTTT
j_gene: TRBJ2-1; abundance: few; v_gene: TRBV11-2; d_gene: -; CDR3aa: CASSLDLVLEQFF; CDR3nt: TGTGCCAGCAGCCTCGACTTAGTGCTTGAGCAGTTCTTC
j_gene: TRBJ2-6; abundance: many; v_gene: TRBV6-2/TRBV6-3; d_gene: -; CDR3aa: CASATSGANVLTF; CDR3nt: TGTGCCAGCGCGACCTCTGGGGCCAACGTCCTGACTTTC
j_gene: TRBJ2-6; abundance: many; v_gene: TRBV5-1; d_gene: -; CDR3aa: CASSLYLTGGSGANVLTF; CDR3nt: TGCGCCAGCAGCTTGTATCTGACAGGAGGCTCTGGGGCCAACGTCCTGACTTTC
j_gene: TRBJ1-1; abundance: few; v_gene: TRBV10-3; d_gene: -; CDR3aa: CAIGVSQGVGNTEAFF; CDR3nt: TGTGCCATCGGGGTTAGCCAGGGAGTGGGAAACACTGAAGCTTTCTTT
j_gene: TRBJ1-5; abundance: many; v_gene: TRBV5-6; d_gene: TRBD1; CDR3aa: CASSSGTGWQPQHF; CDR3nt: TGTGCCAGCAGCTCGGGGACAGGTTGGCAGCCCCAGCATTTT
j_gene: TRBJ2-3; abundance: few; v_gene: TRBV6-5; d_gene: -; CDR3aa: CASSYSTGEFGSTDTQYF; CDR3nt: TGTGCCAGCAGTTACTCGACGGGAGAGTTCGGTAGCACAGATACGCAGTATTTT
j_gene: TRBJ1-2; abundance: few; v_gene: TRBV7-2; d_gene: -; CDR3aa: CASSLLLSGAGYGYTF; CDR3nt: TGTGCCAGCAGCCTTCTACTTTCAGGAGCTGGATATGGCTACACCTTC
j_gene: TRBJ1-5; abundance: few; v_gene: TRBV10-3; d_gene: -; CDR3aa: CAISDSLRGGQPQHF; CDR3nt: TGTGCCATCAGTGACTCCCTCAGGGGTGGTCAGCCCCAGCATTTT
j_gene: TRBJ2-4; abundance: -; v_gene: TRBV7-6; d_gene: -; CDR3aa: CASSPRSGSLAKNIQYF; CDR3nt: TGTGCCAGCAGCCCAAGATCGGGGAGTCTAGCCAAAAACATTCAGTACTTC
j_gene: TRBJ2-3; abundance: few; v_gene: TRBV29-1; d_gene: -; CDR3aa: CSVIPSGTDTQYF; CDR3nt: TGCAGCGTAATTCCGAGCGGCACAGATACGCAGTATTTT
j_gene: TRBJ2-6; abundance: few; v_gene: TRBV20-1; d_gene: -; CDR3aa: CSARASSGANVLTF; CDR3nt: TGCAGTGCTAGAGCTTCTTCTGGGGCCAACGTCCTGACTTTC
j_gene: TRBJ2-1; abundance: -; v_gene: TRBV14; d_gene: TRBD1; CDR3aa: CASSSTGSNEQFF; CDR3nt: TGTGCCAGCAGCTCGACAGGGAGTAACGAGCAGTTCTTC
j_gene: TRBJ2-7; abundance: few; v_gene: TRBV20-1; d_gene: -; CDR3aa: CSARSRASSHEQYF; CDR3nt: TGCAGTGCTAGGTCTCGGGCTAGCTCCCACGAGCAGTACTTC
j_gene: TRBJ2-5; abundance: many; v_gene: TRBV5-4; d_gene: TRBD1; CDR3aa: CASSPTGMEETQYF; CDR3nt: TGTGCCAGCAGCCCGACAGGGATGGAAGAGACCCAGTACTTC
j_gene: TRBJ2-1; abundance: -; v_gene: TRBV3-1; d_gene: -; CDR3aa: CASSQGQGRWGEQFF; CDR3nt: TGTGCCAGCAGCCAAGGGCAGGGGCGCTGGGGTGAGCAGTTCTTC
j_gene: TRBJ2-3; abundance: many; v_gene: TRBV6-6; d_gene: TRBD2; CDR3aa: CASSFLTGTSGAKDTQYF; CDR3nt: TGTGCCAGCAGTTTCCTGACCGGGACTAGCGGGGCTAAGGATACGCAGTATTTT
j_gene: TRBJ1-1; abundance: few; v_gene: TRBV5-6; d_gene: TRBD1; CDR3aa: CASSTPGQGNTEAFF; CDR3nt: TGTGCCAGCAGCACCCCGGGACAGGGGAACACTGAAGCTTTCTTT